This T cell receptor beta chain was sequenced in a study of blood T cell repertoires in COVID-19. Study background: The United States, Italy and Spain provided the acute and convalescent COVID-19 samples. From T cells, B-cell-depleted T cells, or PBMCs came the material, which was cDNA or gDNA.

Authors' analysis steps: Reference gene primer amplification yielded estimated nucleated cell counts. Generated by immunoSEQ multiplex PCR, the TCRdb table keeps only in-frame clones and is missing some. That table gives V, J and clone size, and the DNA gave D and trimming. Of 100,000 or so clones listed, 85% are singletons. Germline V lookup: CDR1 MNHEY, CDR2 SVGEGT. Trimming at V came to 2 bases and at J to 9 bases, leaving 1 base not matched to a gene. The CDR3 extends over 14 amino acids. The sequence came from a woman between 65 and 79 years old with active or convalescent COVID-19. Specimen: peripheral blood. This chain uses TRBV6-2 or TRBV6-3 with TRBJ1-6, with 10 bases identical to TRBD1. The CDR3 DNA is TGTGCCAGCAGTTACGGGACAGGGGCTTCACCCCTCCACTTT. It yields the protein CASSYGTGASPLHF.